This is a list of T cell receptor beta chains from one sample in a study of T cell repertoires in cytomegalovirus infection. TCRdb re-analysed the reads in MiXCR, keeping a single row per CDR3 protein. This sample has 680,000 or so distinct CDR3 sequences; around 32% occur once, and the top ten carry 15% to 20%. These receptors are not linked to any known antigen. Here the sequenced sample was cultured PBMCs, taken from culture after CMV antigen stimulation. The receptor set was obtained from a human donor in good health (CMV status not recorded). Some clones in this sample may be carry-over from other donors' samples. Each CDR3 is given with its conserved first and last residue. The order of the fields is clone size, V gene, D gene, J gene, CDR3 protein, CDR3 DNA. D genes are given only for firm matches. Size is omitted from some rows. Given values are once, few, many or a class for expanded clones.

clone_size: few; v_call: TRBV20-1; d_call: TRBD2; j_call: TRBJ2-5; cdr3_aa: CSASLGGQETQYF; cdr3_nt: TGCAGTGCTAGTCTCGGGGGGCAAGAGACCCAGTACTTC
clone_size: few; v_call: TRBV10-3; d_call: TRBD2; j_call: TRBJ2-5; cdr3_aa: CAISRTSGGGETQYF; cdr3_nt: TGTGCCATCAGTCGGACTAGCGGGGGTGGAGAGACCCAGTACTTC
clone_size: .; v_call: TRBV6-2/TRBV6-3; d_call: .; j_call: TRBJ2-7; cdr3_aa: CASSYSRVEPLSYEQYF; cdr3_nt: TGTGCCAGCAGTTACTCGAGGGTTGAGCCATTATCCTACGAGCAGTACTTC
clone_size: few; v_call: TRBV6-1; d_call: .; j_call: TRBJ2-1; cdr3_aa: CASSSHTGSSYNEQFF; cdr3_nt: TGTGCCAGCAGTTCTCATACAGGGTCCTCCTACAATGAGCAGTTCTTC
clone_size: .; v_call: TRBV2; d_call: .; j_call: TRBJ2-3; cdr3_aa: CASREEADTQYF; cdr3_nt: TGTGCCAGCAGGGAAGAAGCAGATACGCAGTATTTT
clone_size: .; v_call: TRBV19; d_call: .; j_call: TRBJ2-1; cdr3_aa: CASSIGDNSYNEQFF; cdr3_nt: TGTGCCAGTAGTATTGGGGACAACTCCTACAATGAGCAGTTCTTC
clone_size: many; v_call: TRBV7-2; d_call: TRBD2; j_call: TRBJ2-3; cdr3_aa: CASSPRGGLPTPTQYF; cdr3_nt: TGTGCCAGCAGCCCCCGCGGGGGACTTCCCACCCCCACGCAGTATTTT
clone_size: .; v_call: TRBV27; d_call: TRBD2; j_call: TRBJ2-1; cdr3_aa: CASSWISAGAANEQFF; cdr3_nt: TGTGCCAGCAGTTGGATCTCAGCGGGGGCAGCCAATGAGCAGTTCTTC
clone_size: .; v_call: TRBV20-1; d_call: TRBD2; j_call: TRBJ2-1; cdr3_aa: CSAPLAGGLDNEQFF; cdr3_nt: TGCAGTGCGCCCCTAGCGGGGGGGCTCGACAATGAGCAGTTCTTC
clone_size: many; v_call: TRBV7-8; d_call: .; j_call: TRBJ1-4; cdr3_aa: CASSFRPPGEKLFF; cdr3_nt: TGTGCCAGCAGCTTTAGACCCCCCGGGGAAAAACTGTTTTTT
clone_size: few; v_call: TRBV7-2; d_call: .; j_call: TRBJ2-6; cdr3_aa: CASSRESGANVLTF; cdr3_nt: TGTGCCAGCTCCAGGGAGTCTGGGGCCAACGTCCTGACTTTC
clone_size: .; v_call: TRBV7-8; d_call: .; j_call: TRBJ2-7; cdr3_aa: CASSFNTIREQYF; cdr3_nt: TGTGCCAGCAGCTTCAACACTATTAGGGAGCAGTACTTC
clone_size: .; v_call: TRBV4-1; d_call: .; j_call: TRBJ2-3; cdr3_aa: CASSQEPGTETQYF; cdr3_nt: TGCGCCAGCAGCCAAGAACCCGGGACTGAGACGCAGTATTTT
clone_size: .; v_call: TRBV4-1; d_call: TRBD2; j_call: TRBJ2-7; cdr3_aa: CASSPSSGLYEQYF; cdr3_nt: TGCGCCAGCAGCCCGTCTAGCGGGCTCTACGAGCAGTACTTC
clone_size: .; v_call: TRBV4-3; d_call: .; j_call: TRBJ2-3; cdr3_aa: CASSQDAAGPSTDTQYF; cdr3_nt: TGCGCCAGCAGCCAAGACGCGGCAGGGCCGAGCACAGATACGCAGTATTTT
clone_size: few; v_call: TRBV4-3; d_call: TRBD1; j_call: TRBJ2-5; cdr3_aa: CASSQRTQGAYQETQYF; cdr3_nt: TGCGCCAGCAGCCAACGTACACAGGGGGCGTATCAAGAGACCCAGTACTTC
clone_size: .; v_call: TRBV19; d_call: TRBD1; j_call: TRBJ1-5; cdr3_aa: CASSKGTGPELNQPQHF; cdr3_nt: TGTGCCAGTAGTAAGGGGACAGGCCCGGAATTGAATCAGCCCCAGCATTTT
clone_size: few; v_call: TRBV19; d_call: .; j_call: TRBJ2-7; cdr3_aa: CASMGVYEQYF; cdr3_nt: TGTGCCAGTATGGGGGTCTACGAGCAGTACTTC
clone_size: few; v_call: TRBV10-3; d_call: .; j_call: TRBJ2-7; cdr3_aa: CAITGGGTKDYEQYF; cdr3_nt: TGTGCCATCACGGGTGGCGGGACGAAAGACTACGAGCAGTACTTC
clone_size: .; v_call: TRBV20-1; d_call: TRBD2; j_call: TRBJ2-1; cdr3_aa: CSAVAGERYNEQFF; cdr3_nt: TGCAGTGCCGTCGCGGGAGAACGCTACAATGAGCAGTTCTTC
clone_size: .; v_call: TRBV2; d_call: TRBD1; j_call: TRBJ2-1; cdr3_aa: CASSRDRPDNEQFF; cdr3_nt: TGTGCCAGCAGTAGGGACAGGCCTGACAATGAGCAGTTCTTC
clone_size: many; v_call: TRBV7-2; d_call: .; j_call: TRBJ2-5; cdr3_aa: CASSFMDGLGETQYF; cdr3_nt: TGTGCCAGCAGCTTCATGGACGGTCTAGGGGAGACCCAGTACTTC
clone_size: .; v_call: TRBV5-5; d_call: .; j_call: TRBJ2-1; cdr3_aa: CASSLNSGEQFF; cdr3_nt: TGTGCCAGCAGCTTGAACTCCGGTGAGCAGTTCTTC
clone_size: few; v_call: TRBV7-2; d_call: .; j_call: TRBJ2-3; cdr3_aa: CASSLVRGTLTDTQYF; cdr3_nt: TGTGCCAGCAGCTTAGTTCGTGGGACACTCACAGATACGCAGTATTTT
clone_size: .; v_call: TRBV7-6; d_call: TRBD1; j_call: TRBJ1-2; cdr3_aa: CASNGDRVGYTF; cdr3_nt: TGTGCCAGCAACGGGGACAGGGTCGGCTACACCTTC
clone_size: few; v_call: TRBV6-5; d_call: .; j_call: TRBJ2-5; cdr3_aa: CASSYFGSQETQYF; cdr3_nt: TGTGCCAGCAGTTACTTCGGCAGCCAGGAGACCCAGTACTTC
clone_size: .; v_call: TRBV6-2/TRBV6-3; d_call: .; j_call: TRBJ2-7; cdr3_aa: CASSRRAEQYF; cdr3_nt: TGTGCCAGCAGTCGACGGGCCGAGCAGTACTTC
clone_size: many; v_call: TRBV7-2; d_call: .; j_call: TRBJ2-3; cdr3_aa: CASSFGVAGPATDTQYF; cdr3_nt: TGTGCCAGCAGCTTCGGGGTGGCGGGCCCCGCCACAGATACGCAGTATTTT
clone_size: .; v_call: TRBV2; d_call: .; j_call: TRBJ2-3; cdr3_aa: CASSEGGGPGDTQYF; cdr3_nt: TGTGCCAGCAGTGAAGGTGGGGGGCCAGGAGATACGCAGTATTTT
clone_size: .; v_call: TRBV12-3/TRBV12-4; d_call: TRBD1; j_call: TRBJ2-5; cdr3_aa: CASSYRGRGQETQYF; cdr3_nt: TGTGCCAGCAGTTACAGGGGGCGCGGGCAAGAGACCCAGTACTTC
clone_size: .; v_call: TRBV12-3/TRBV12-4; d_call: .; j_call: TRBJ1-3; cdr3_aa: CASSLSGHSGNTIYF; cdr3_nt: TGTGCCAGCAGTTTATCAGGACACTCTGGAAACACCATATATTTT
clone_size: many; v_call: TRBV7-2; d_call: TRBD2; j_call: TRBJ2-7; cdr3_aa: CASSQRAGGYEQYF; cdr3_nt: TGTGCCAGCAGCCAACGAGCGGGGGGATACGAGCAGTACTTC
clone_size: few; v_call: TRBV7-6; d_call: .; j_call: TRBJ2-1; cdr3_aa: CASSPGQGREVFF; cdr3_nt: TGTGCCAGCAGCCCCGGGCAGGGGAGAGAGGTGTTCTTC